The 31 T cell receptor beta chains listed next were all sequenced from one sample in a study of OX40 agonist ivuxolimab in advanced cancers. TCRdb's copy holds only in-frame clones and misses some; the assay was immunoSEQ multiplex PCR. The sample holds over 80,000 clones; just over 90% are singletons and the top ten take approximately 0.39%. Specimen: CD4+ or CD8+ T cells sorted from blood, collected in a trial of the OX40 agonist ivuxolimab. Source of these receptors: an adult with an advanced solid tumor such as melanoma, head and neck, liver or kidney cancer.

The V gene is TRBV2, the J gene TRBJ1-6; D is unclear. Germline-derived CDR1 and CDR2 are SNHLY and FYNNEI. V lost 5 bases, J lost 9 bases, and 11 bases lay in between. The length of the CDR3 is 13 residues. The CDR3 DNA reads TGTGCCAGCAGTCCAGTCTCTGGTTCACCCCTCCACTTT. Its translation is CASSPVSGSPLHF.

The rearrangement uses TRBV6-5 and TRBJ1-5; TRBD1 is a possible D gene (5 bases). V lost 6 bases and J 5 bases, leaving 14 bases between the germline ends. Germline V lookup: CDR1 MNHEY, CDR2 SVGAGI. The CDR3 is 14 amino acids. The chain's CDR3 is CASRPRGVYQPQHF. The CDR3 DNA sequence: TGTGCCAGCAGACCCCGGGGGGTCTATCAGCCCCAGCATTTT.

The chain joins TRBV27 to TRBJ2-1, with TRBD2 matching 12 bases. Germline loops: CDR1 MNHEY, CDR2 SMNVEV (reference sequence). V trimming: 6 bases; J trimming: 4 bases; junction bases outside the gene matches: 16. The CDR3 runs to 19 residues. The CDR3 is CASRATSGGLAKLYNEQFF. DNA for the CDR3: TGTGCCAGCAGAGCTACTAGCGGGGGGCTTGCGAAACTATACAATGAGCAGTTCTTC.

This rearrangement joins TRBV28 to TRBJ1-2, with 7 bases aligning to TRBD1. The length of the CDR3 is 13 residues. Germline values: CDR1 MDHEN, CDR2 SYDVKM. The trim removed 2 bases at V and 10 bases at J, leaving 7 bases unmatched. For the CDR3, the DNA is TGTGCCAGCAGTTTAGGACAGGCACCTCTCTACACCTTC. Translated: CASSLGQAPLYTF.

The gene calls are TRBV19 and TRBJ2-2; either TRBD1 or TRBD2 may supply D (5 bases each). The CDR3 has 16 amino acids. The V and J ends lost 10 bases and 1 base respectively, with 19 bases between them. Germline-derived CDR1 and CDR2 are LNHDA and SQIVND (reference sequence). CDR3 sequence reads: CATTPPGAGNTGELFF. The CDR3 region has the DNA TGTGCCACCACTCCCCCCGGGGCGGGGAACACCGGGGAGCTGTTTTTT. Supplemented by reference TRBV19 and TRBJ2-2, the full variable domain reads DGGITQSPKYLFRKEGQNVTLSCEQNLNHDAMYWYRQDPGQGLRLIYYSQIVNDFQKGDIAEGYSVSREKKESFPLTVTSAQKNPTAFYLCATTPPGAGNTGELFFGEGSRLTVL.

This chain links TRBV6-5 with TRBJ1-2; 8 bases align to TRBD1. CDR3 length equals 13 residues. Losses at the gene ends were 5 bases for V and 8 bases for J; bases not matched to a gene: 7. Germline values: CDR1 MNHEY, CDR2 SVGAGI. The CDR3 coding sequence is TGTGCCAGCAGTAAACAGGGGGAGGACGGCTACACCTTC. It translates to CASSKQGEDGYTF.

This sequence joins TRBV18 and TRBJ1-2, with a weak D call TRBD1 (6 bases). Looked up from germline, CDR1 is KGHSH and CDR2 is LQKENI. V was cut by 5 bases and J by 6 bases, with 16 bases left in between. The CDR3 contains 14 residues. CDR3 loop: CASSSYTGTNGYTF. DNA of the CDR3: TGTGCCAGCTCATCTTACACCGGGACAAATGGCTACACCTTC.

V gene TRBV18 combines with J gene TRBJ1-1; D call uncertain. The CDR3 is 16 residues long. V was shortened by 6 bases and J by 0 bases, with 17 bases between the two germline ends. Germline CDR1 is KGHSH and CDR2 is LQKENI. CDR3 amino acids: CASSLGDRGLNTEAFF. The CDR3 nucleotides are TGTGCCAGCTCGCTAGGCGACCGGGGTTTGAACACTGAAGCTTTCTTT.

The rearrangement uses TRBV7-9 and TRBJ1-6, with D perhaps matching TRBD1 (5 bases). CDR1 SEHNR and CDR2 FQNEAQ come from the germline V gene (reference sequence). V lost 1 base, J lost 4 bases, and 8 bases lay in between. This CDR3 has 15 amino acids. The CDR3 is CASSLGQTYNSPLHF. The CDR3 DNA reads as TGTGCCAGCAGCTTAGGACAGACTTATAATTCACCCCTCCACTTT.

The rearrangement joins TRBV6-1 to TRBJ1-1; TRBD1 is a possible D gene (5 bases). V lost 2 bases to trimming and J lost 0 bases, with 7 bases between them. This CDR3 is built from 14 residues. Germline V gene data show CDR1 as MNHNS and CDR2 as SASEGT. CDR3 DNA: TGTGCCAGCAGTGAAAGGGGCCTGAACACTGAAGCTTTCTTT. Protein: CASSERGLNTEAFF.

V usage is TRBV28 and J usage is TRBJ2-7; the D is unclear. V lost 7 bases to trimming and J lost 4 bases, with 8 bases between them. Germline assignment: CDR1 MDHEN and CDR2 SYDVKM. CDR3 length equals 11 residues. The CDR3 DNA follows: TGTGCCAGCAAGTCCGAATACGAGCAGTACTTC. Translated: CASKSEYEQYF.

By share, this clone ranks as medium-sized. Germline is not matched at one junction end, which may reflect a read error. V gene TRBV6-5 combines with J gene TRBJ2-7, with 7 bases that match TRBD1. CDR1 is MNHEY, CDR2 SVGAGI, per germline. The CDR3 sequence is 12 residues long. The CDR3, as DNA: TGTGCCAGCAGTACAGGACAGGAGCCGTTGGACTTC. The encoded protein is CASSTGQEPLDF.

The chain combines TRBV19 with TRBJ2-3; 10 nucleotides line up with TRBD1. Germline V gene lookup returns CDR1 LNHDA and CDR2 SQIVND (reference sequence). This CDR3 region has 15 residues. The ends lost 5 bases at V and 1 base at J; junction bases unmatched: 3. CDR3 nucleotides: TGTGCCAGTAGTGGAGGGACAGGGGGCACAGATACGCAGTATTTT. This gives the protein CASSGGTGGTDTQYF.

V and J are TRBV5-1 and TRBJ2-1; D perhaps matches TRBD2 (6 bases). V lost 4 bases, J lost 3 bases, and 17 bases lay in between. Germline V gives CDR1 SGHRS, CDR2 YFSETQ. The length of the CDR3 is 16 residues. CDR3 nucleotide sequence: TGCGCCAGCAGCCTGGGACTTTCCCCCGTCTACAATGAGCAGTTCTTC. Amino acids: CASSLGLSPVYNEQFF.

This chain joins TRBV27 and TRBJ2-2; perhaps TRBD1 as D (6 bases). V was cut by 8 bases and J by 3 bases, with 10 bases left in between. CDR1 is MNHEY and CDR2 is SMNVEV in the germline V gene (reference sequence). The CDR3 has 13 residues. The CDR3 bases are TGTGCCAGCGGACAGACTTACACCGGGGAGCTGTTTTTT. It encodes CASGQTYTGELFF.

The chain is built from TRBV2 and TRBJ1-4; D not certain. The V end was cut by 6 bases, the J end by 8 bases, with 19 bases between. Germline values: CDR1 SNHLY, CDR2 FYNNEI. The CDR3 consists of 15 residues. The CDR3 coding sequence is TGTGCCAGCAGCTCCACTGGGGAGAGTTTCGAAAAACTGTTTTTT. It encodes CASSSTGESFEKLFF.

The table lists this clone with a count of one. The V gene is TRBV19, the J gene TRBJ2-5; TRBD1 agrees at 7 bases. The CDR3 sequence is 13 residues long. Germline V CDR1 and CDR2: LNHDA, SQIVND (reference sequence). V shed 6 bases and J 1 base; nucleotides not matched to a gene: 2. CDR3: CASSRDSQETQYF. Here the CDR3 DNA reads TGTGCCAGTAGCAGGGACAGCCAAGAGACCCAGTACTTC.

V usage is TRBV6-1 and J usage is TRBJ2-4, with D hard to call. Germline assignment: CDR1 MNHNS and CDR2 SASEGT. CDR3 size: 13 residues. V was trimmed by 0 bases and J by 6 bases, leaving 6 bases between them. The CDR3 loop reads CASSEAKGNIQYF. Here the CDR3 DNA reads TGTGCCAGCAGTGAAGCGAAGGGAAACATTCAGTACTTC.

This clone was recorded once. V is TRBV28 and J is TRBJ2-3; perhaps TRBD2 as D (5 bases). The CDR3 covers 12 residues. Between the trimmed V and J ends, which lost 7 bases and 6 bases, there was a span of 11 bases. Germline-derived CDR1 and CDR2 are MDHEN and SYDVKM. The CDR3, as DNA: TGTGCCAGCAACGAGGGTTGGGATACGCAGTATTTT. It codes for CASNEGWDTQYF. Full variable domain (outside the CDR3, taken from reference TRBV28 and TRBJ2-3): DVKVTQSSRYLVKRTGEKVFLECVQDMDHENMFWYRQDPGLGLRLIYFSYDVKMKEKGDIPEGYSVSREKKERFSLILESASTNQTSMYLCASNEGWDTQYFGPGTRLTVL.

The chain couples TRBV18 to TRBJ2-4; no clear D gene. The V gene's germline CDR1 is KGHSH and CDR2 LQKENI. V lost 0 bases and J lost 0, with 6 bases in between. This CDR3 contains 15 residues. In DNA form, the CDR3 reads TGTGCCAGCTCACCACCGGGCCTAGCCAAAAACATTCAGTACTTC. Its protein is CASSPPGLAKNIQYF. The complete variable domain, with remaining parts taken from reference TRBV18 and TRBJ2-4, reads NAGVMQNPRHLVRRRGQEARLRCSPMKGHSHVYWYRQLPEEGLKFMVYLQKENIIDESGMPKERFSAEFPKEGPSILRIQQVVRGDSAAYFCASSPPGLAKNIQYFGAGTRLSVL.

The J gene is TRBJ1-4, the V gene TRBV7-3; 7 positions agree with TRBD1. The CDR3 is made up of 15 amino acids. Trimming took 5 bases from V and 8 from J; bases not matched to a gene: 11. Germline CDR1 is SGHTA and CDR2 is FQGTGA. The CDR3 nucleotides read TGTGCCAGCAGCCATACAGCAGGGGGAAGGGAAAAACTGTTTTTT. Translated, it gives CASSHTAGGREKLFF.

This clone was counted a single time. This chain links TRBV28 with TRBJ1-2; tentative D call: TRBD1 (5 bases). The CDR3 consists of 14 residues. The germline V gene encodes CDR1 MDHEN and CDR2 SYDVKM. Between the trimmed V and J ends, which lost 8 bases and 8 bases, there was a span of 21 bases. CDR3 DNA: TGTGCCAGCTACTCCACGGGCAGGGCTGAAGGCTACACCTTC. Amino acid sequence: CASYSTGRAEGYTF.

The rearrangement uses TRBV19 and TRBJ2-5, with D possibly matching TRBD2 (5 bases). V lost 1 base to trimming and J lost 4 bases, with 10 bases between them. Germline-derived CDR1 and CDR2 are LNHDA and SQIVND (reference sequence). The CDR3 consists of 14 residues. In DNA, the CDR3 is TGTGCCAGTAGTATAGGACTAAGGAGAGAGACCCAGTACTTC. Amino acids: CASSIGLRRETQYF.

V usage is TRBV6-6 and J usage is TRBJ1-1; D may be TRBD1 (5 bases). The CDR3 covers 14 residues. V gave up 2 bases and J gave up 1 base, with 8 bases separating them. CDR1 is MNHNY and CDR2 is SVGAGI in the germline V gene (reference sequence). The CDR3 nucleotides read TGTGCCAGCAGTTACGGGGGACCGAACACTGAAGCTTTCTTT. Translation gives CASSYGGPNTEAFF.

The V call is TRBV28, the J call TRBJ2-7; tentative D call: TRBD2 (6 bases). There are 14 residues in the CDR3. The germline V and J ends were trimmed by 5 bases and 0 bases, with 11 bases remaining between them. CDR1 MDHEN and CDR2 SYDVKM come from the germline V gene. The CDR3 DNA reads TGTGCCAGCAGTATAGGAGGGACCTCCTACGAGCAGTACTTC. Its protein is CASSIGGTSYEQYF.

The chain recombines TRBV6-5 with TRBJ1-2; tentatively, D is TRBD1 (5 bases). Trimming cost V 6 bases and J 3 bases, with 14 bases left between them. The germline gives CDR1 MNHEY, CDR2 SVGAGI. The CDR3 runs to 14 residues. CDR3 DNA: TGTGCCAGCAGGGACCGGGGACGGGACTATGGCTACACCTTC. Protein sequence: CASRDRGRDYGYTF.

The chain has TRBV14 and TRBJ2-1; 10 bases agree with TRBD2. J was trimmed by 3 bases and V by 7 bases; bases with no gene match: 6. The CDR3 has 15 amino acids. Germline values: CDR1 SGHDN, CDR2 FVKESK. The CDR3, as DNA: TGTGCCAGCACCCCTAGCGGGAGCTTCTACAATGAGCAGTTCTTC. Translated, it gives CASTPSGSFYNEQFF. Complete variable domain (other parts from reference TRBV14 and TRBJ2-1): EAGVTQFPSHSVIEKGQTVTLRCDPISGHDNLYWYRRVMGKEIKFLLHFVKESKQDESGMPNNRFLAERTGGTYSTLKVQPAELEDSGVYFCASTPSGSFYNEQFFGPGTRLTVL.

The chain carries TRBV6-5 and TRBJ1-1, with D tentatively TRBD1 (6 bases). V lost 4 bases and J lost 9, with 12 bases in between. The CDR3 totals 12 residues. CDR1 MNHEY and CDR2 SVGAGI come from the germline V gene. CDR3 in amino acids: CASSSPWGQAFF. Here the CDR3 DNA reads TGTGCCAGCAGTTCCCCCTGGGGGCAAGCTTTCTTT.

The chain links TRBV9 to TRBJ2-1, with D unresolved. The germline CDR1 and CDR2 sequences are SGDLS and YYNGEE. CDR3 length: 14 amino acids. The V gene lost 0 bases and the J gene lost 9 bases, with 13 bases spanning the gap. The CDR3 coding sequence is TGTGCCAGCAGCGTAGAGACCCGAGCAAGTGAGCAGTTCTTC. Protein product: CASSVETRASEQFF. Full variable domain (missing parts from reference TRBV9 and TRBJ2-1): DSGVTQTPKHLITATGQRVTLRCSPRSGDLSVYWYQQSLDQGLQFLIQYYNGEERAKGNILERFSAQQFPDLHSELNLSSLELGDSALYFCASSVETRASEQFFGPGTRLTVL.

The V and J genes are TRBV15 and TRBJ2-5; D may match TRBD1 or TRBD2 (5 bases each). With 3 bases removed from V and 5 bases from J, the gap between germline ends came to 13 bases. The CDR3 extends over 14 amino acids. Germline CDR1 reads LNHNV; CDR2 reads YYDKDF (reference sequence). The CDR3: CATSRDEGLETQYF. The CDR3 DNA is TGTGCCACCAGCAGGGACGAGGGGTTGGAGACCCAGTACTTC.

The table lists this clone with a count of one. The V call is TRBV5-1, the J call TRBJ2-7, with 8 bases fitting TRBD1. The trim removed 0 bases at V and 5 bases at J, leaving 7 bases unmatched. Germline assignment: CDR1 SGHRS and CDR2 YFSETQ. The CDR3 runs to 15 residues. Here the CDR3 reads CASSLEGTGRDEQYF. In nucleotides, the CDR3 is TGCGCCAGCAGCTTGGAGGGGACAGGTAGGGACGAGCAGTACTTC.